This T cell receptor (beta chain) emerged from a study of blood T cells in healthy people across ages. The V and J ends lost 3 bases and 11 bases respectively, with 17 bases between them. The CDR3 consists of 14 residues. The germline V gene encodes CDR1 DFQATT and CDR2 SNEGSKA (reference sequence). Together with a sample-barcoded 5' primer, a J-beta primer mix was included in a second PCR lasting roughly 6 to 12 cycles. TCRdb re-derived calls from the 5' RACE reads in MiXCR, one entry per CDR3 protein. Counted here are about 780,000 distinct CDR3 sequences, around 50% occurring once; the ten biggest clones make up around 18%.

The V and J genes are TRBV20-1 and TRBJ1-6, with unresolved D. This TCR came from a man of 80 years or more in good health. Input material: blood. The CDR3 DNA reads as TGCAGTGCTAGTCGCAGGCCCCGTGGGACACCCCTCCACTTT. It codes for CSASRRPRGTPLHF.